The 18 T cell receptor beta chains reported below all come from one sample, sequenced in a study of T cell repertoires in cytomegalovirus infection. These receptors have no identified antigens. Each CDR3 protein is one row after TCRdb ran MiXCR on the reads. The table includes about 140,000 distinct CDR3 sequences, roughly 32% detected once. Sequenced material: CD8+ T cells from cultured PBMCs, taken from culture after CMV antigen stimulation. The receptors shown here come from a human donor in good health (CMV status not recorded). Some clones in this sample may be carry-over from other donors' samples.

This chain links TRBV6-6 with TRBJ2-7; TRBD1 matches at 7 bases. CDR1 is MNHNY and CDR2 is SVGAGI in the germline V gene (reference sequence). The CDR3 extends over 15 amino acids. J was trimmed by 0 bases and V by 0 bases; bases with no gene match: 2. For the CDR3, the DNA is TGTGCCAGCAGTTACTCGGGGACAGCCTCCTACGAGCAGTACTTC. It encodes CASSYSGTASYEQYF.

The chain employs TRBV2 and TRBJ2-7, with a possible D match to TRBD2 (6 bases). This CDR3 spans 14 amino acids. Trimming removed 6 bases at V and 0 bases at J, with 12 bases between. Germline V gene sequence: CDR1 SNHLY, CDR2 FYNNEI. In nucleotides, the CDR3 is TGTGCCAGCAGGGAGGGACGGGGCTCCTACGAGCAGTACTTC. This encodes CASREGRGSYEQYF.

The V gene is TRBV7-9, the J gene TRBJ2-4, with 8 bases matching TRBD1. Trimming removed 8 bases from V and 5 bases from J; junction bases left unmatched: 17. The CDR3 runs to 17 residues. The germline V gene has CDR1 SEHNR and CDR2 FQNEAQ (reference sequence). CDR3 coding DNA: TGTGCCAGCGAGCCTCCCGCGGGGCAGGGGGCCCAAAACATTCAGTACTTC. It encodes CASEPPAGQGAQNIQYF.

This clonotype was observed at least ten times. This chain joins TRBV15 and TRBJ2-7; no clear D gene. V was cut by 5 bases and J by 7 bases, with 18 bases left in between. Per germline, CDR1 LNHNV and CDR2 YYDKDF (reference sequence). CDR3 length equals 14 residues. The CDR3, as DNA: TGTGCCACCAGCCTTTGGAGAACCTTGGGGGAGCAGTACTTC. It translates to CATSLWRTLGEQYF.

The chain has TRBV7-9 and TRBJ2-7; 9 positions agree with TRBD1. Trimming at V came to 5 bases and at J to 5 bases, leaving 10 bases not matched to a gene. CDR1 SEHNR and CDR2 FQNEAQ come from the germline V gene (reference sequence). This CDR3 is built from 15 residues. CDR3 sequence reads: CASSGLEGQGNEQYF. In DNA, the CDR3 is TGTGCCAGCAGCGGGCTAGAGGGACAGGGTAACGAGCAGTACTTC.

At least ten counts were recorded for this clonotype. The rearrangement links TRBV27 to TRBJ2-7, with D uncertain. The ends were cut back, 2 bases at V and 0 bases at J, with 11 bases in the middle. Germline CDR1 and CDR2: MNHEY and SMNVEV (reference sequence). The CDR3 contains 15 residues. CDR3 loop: CASSLGEPHSYEQYF. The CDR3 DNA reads TGTGCCAGCAGTTTAGGGGAACCCCACTCCTACGAGCAGTACTTC.

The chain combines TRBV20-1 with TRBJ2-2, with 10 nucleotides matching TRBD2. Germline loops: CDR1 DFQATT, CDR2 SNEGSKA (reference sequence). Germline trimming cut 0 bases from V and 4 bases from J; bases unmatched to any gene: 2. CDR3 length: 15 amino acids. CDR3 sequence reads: CSARDERGGTGELFF. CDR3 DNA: TGCAGTGCTAGAGACGAGCGGGGGGGCACCGGGGAGCTGTTTTTT.

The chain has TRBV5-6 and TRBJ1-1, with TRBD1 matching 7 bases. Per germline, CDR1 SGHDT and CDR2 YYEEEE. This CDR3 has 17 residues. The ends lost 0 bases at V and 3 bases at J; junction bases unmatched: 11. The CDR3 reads CASSLDRGLGFYTEAFF. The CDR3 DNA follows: TGTGCCAGCAGCTTGGACAGGGGCCTTGGATTTTACACTGAAGCTTTCTTT.

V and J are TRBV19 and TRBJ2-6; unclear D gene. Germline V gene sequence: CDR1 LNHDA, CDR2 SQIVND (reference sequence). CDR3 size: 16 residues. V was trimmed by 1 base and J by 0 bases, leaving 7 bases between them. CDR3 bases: TGTGCCAGTAGTATAGGGCTGAACTCTGGGGCCAACGTCCTGACTTTC. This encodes CASSIGLNSGANVLTF.

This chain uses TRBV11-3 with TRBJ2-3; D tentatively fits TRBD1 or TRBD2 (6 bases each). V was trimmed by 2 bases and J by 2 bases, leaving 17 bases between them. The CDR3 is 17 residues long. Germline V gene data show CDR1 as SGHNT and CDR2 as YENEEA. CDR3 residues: CASSLRSGGLITDTQYF. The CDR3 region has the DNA TGTGCCAGCAGCTTACGTTCCGGGGGCCTTATCACAGATACGCAGTATTTT. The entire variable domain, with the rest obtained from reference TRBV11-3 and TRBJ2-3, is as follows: EAGVVQSPRYKIIEKKQPVAFWCNPISGHNTLYWYLQNLGQGPELLIRYENEEAVDDSQLPKDRFSAERLKGVDSTLKIQPAELGDSAVYLCASSLRSGGLITDTQYFGPGTRLTVL.

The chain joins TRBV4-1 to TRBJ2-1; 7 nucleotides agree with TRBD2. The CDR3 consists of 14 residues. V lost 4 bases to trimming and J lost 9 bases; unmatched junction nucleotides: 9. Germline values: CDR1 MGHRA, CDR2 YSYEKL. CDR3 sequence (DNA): TGCGCCAGCAGCCCCCCGGCCGAGCGGGGTGAGCAGTTCTTC. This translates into CASSPPAERGEQFF.

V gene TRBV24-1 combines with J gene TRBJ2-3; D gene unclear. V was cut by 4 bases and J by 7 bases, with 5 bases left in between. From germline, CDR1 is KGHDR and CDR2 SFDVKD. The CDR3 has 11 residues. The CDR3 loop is CATSEGNTQYF. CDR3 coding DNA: TGTGCCACCAGTGAAGGAAATACGCAGTATTTT.

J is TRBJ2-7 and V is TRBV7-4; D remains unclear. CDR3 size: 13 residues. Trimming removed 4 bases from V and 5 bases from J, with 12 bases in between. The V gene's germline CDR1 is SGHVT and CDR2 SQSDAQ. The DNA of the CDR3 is TGTGCCAGCAGCTCCATTTCCATGGACGAGCAGTACTTC. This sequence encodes CASSSISMDEQYF.

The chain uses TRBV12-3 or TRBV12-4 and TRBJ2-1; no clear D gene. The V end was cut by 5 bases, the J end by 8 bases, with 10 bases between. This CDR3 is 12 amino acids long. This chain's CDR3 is CASSLDPYEQFF. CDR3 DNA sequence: TGTGCCAGCAGTCTTGACCCATATGAGCAGTTCTTC.

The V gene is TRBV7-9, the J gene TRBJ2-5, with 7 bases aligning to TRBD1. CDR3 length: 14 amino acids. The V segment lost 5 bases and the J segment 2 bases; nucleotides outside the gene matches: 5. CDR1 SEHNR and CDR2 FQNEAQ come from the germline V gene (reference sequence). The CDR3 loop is CASSADRVQETQYF. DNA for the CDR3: TGTGCCAGCAGCGCCGACAGGGTACAAGAGACCCAGTACTTC.

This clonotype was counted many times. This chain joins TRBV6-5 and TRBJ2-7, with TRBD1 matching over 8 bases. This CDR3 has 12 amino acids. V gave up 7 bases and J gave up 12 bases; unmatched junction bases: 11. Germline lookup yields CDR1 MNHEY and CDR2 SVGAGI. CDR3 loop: CASMPAGQVLYF. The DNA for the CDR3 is TGTGCCAGCATGCCGGCGGGACAGGTCCTGTACTTC.

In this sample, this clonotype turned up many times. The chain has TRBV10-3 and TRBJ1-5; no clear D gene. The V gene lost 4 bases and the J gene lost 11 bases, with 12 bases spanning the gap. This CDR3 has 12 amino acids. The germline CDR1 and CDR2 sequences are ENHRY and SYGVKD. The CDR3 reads CAISGGGEAQHF. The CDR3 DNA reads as TGTGCCATCAGTGGGGGAGGTGAAGCCCAGCATTTT.

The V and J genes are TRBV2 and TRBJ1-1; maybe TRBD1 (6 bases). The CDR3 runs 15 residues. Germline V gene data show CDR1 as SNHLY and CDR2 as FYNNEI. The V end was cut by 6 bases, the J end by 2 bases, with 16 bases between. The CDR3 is CASRDLDGTNTEAFF. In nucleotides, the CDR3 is TGTGCCAGCAGGGACCTCGACGGGACAAACACTGAAGCTTTCTTT.